The T cell receptor beta chain described here comes from a study of type 1 regulatory T cells. From the reads, TCRdb called clonotypes with MiXCR, one entry per CDR3 protein. The sample yields 80,000 to 100,000 distinct CDR3 sequences, roughly a third seen once. The germline V gene encodes CDR1 MGHRA and CDR2 YSYEKL. The CDR3 spans 14 residues. Trimming stripped 1 base from V and 8 bases from J, with 14 bases between. This clonotype was counted between two and nine times. The clonotype was recovered from a human donor in good health. Sequences were obtained from CD4+ T cells, either the whole sample or a sorted fraction (not recorded which). The V gene is TRBV4-1, the J gene TRBJ1-2; D perhaps matches TRBD1 (6 bases). CDR3 amino acids: CASSQGPGAYGYTF. CDR3 DNA: TGCGCCAGCAGCCAAGGTCCGGGGGCCTACGGCTACACCTTC.